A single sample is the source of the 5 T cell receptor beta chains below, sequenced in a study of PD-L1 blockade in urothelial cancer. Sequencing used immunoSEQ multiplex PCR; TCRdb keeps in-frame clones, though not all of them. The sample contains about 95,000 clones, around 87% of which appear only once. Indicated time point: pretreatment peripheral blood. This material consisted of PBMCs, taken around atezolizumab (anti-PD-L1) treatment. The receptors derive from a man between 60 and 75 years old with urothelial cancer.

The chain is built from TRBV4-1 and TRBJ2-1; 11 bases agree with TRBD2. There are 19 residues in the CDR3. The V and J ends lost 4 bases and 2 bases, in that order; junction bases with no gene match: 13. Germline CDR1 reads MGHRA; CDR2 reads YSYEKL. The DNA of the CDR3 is TGCGCCAGCAGCCGCGACCCGGCTAGCGGGGGGCAACCCTACAATGAGCAGTTCTTC. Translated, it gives CASSRDPASGGQPYNEQFF.

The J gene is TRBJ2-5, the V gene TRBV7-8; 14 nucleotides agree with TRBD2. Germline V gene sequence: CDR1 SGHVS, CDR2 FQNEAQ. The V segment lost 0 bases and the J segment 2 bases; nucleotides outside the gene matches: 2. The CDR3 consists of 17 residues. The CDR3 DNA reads TGTGCCAGCAGCTTAGCGGGACTAGCGGGGGTGCAAGAGACCCAGTACTTC. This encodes CASSLAGLAGVQETQYF. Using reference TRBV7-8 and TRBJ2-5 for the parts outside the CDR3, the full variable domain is GAGVSQSPRYKVAKRGQDVALRCDPISGHVSLFWYQQALGQGPEFLTYFQNEAQLDKSGLPSDRFFAERPEGSVSTLKIQRTQQEDSAVYLCASSLAGLAGVQETQYFGPGTRLLVL.

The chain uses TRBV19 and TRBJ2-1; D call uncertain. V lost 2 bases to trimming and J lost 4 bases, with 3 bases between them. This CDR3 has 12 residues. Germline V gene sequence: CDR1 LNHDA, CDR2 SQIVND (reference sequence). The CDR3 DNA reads TGTGCCAGTAGTATAACTTACAATGAGCAGTTCTTC. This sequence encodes CASSITYNEQFF.

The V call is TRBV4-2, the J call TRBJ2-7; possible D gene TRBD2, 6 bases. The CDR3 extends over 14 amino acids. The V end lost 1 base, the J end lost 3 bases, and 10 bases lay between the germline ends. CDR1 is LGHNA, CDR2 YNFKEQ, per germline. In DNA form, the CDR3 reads TGTGCCAGCAGCCAAGGGGTCGGGAGCTACGAGCAGTACTTC. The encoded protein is CASSQGVGSYEQYF.

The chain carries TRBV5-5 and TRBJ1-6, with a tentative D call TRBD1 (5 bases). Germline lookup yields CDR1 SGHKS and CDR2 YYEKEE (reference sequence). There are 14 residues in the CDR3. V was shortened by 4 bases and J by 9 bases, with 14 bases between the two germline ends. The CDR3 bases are TGTGCCAGCAGCCCCCAGGGAATAGGTTCACCCCTCCACTTT. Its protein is CASSPQGIGSPLHF.